Listed below are T cell receptor beta chains from one sample, sequenced in a study of shared clonotypes between healthy human individuals. The assay was immunoSEQ multiplex PCR, and TCRdb's table has in-frame clones only and misses some. The table includes about 2.2 million clones, just over 90% detected once. Sequencing input: naive CD8+ T cells from PBMCs. The receptors come from a man younger than 35 in good health. Some clones in this sample may be carry-over from other donors' samples. Each CDR3 is given with its conserved first and last residue. The D gene is left open where the match is weak. Only part of the rows carry a size: once, few, many, or a class if the clone is expanded.

>15|TRBV7-9|TRBD1|NA|TRBJ2-1
TGTGCCAGCAGCGTATCAGGGGGCCCCTACAATGAGCAGTTCTTC
CASSVSGGPYNEQFF
>16|TRBV15|TRBD2|NA|TRBJ2-7
TGTGCCACCAGCGGACACGGGACTAGCGGCTCCTACGAGCAGTACTTC
CATSGHGTSGSYEQYF
>13|TRBV27|NA|NA|TRBJ2-5
TGTGCCAGCAGGGGGACACCATACGGTATGCAGTACTTC
CASRGTPYGMQYF
>16|TRBV11-2|NA|NA|TRBJ2-6
TGTGCCAGCAGCTTGATACACAGGGCGGGGGCCAACGTCCTGACTTTC
CASSLIHRAGANVLTF
>15|TRBV6-5|TRBD2|NA|TRBJ2-3
TGTGCCAGCAGTTACGTAGCGGGAGGCACAGATACGCAGTATTTT
CASSYVAGGTDTQYF
>15|TRBV6-6|NA|NA|TRBJ2-7
TGTGCCAGCAGTTTACAAGACAGGAGGGTTGACGAGCAGTACTTC
CASSLQDRRVDEQYF
>14|TRBV6-6|NA|NA|TRBJ2-1
TGTGCCAGCAGTTCGTTCAGGGGTCTCAATGAGCAGTTCTTC
CASSSFRGLNEQFF
>14|TRBV28|TRBD1|NA|TRBJ2-7
TGTGCCAATTCGGACAGGGATAACAATTACGAGCAGTACTTC
CANSDRDNNYEQYF
>15|TRBV5-1|TRBD2|NA|TRBJ2-3
TGCGCCAGCACGCGGGAGGACGAGGTGACAGATACGCAGTATTTT
CASTREDEVTDTQYF
>16|TRBV4-1|TRBD1|NA|TRBJ2-3
TGCGCCAGCACCCTAGTAGGGGACAGGGGTTCAGATACGCAGTATTTT
CASTLVGDRGSDTQYF
>16|TRBV27|NA|NA|TRBJ2-7
TGTGCCAGCAGTTTGACTAGAGGGGATGTGAACTACGAGCAGTACTTC
CASSLTRGDVNYEQYF
>15|TRBV28|NA|NA|TRBJ2-1
TGTGCCAGCAGTTTTCCCAGGACGACCTACAATGAGCAGTTCTTC
CASSFPRTTYNEQFF
>14|TRBV7-8|NA|NA|TRBJ2-5
TGTGCCAGCAGCTTAGAAGAGGAAAGGGAGACCCAGTACTTC
CASSLEEERETQYF
>14|TRBV15|NA|NA|TRBJ1-4
TGTGCCACCACCTTCCTGGCAACTAATGAAAAACTGTTTTTT
CATTFLATNEKLFF
>14|TRBV7-2|TRBD1|NA|TRBJ1-5
TGTGCCAGCAGCTACGACAGGGTTGGACAGCCCCAGCATTTT
CASSYDRVGQPQHF
>14|TRBV19|TRBD2|NA|TRBJ2-1
TGTGCCAGTAGTATAGACGAGCGGGGGTATGAGCAGTTCTTC
CASSIDERGYEQFF
>17|TRBV19|NA|NA|TRBJ2-3
TGTGCCAGTAGTATATTCTTACAGTGGGTTAGCACAGATACGCAGTATTTT
CASSIFLQWVSTDTQYF
>16|TRBV7-8|TRBD1|once|TRBJ2-2
TGTGCCAGCAGCCCCACAGGGGTGGGAGACACCGGGGAGCTGTTTTTT
CASSPTGVGDTGELFF